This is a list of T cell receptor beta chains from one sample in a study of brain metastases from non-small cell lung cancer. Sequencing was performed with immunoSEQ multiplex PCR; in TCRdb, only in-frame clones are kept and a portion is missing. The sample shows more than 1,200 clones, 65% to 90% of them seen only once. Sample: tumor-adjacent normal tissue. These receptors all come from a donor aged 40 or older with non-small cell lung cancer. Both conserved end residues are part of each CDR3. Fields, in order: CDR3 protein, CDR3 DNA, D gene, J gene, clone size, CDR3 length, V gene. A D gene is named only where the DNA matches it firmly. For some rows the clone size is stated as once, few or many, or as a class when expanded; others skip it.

CDR3 protein: CASSADRGSADTQYF
CDR3 DNA: TGTGCCAGCAGTGCGGACAGGGGAAGTGCAGATACGCAGTATTTT
D gene: TRBD1
J gene: TRBJ2-3
clone size: .
CDR3 length: 15
V gene: TRBV28

CDR3 protein: CASSLEGMNTEAFF
CDR3 DNA: TGTGCCAGCAGCTTAGAAGGGATGAACACTGAAGCTTTCTTT
D gene: .
J gene: TRBJ1-1
clone size: .
CDR3 length: 14
V gene: TRBV13

CDR3 protein: CASSLGPGLGQPQHF
CDR3 DNA: TGTGCCAGCAGCCTCGGACCTGGGTTGGGTCAGCCCCAGCATTTT
D gene: .
J gene: TRBJ1-5
clone size: .
CDR3 length: 15
V gene: TRBV3-1/TRBV3-2

CDR3 protein: CASSSTGNPMNTGELFF
CDR3 DNA: TGTGCCAGCAGTTCGACAGGGAACCCTATGAACACCGGGGAGCTGTTTTTT
D gene: TRBD1
J gene: TRBJ2-2
clone size: .
CDR3 length: 17
V gene: TRBV28

CDR3 protein: CASSEWGDQPQHF
CDR3 DNA: TGTGCCAGCAGTGAGTGGGGGGATCAGCCCCAGCATTTT
D gene: .
J gene: TRBJ1-5
clone size: .
CDR3 length: 13
V gene: TRBV25-1

CDR3 protein: CASSQDPQGSTTNEKLFF
CDR3 DNA: TGTGCCAGCAGCCAAGATCCCCAGGGGAGTACAACTAATGAAAAACTGTTTTTT
D gene: .
J gene: TRBJ1-4
clone size: .
CDR3 length: 18
V gene: TRBV4-2

CDR3 protein: CASVAGMGIGEQYF
CDR3 DNA: TGTGCCAGCGTCGCAGGAATGGGGATTGGGGAGCAGTACTTC
D gene: .
J gene: TRBJ2-7
clone size: .
CDR3 length: 14
V gene: TRBV27

CDR3 protein: CASRGNANTEAFF
CDR3 DNA: TGTGCCAGCAGGGGGAACGCGAACACTGAAGCTTTCTTT
D gene: .
J gene: TRBJ1-1
clone size: .
CDR3 length: 13
V gene: TRBV6-6

CDR3 protein: CASSAGPSYEQYF
CDR3 DNA: TGTGCCAGCAGCGCCGGGCCCAGCTACGAGCAGTACTTC
D gene: .
J gene: TRBJ2-7
clone size: .
CDR3 length: 13
V gene: TRBV9

CDR3 protein: CASSFPGSGANVLTF
CDR3 DNA: TGTGCCAGCAGCTTCCCGGGGAGTGGGGCCAACGTCCTGACTTTC
D gene: .
J gene: TRBJ2-6
clone size: few
CDR3 length: 15
V gene: TRBV5-6

CDR3 protein: CAWHPGHQNTEAFF
CDR3 DNA: TGTGCCTGGCACCCGGGACACCAGAACACTGAAGCTTTCTTT
D gene: .
J gene: TRBJ1-1
clone size: once
CDR3 length: 14
V gene: TRBV30

CDR3 protein: CASSSPGLGYNEQFF
CDR3 DNA: TGTGCCAGCAGCTCTCCCGGACTAGGCTACAATGAGCAGTTCTTC
D gene: TRBD2
J gene: TRBJ2-1
clone size: .
CDR3 length: 15
V gene: TRBV3-1/TRBV3-2

CDR3 protein: CASSLAGGQGVVSSYEQYF
CDR3 DNA: TGTGCCAGCAGCTTAGCGGGGGGACAGGGAGTTGTCAGCTCCTACGAGCAGTACTTC
D gene: TRBD1
J gene: TRBJ2-7
clone size: .
CDR3 length: 19
V gene: TRBV7-9

CDR3 protein: CSASFTIQGPEAFF
CDR3 DNA: TGCAGTGCTAGTTTCACCATCCAAGGGCCTGAAGCTTTCTTT
D gene: .
J gene: TRBJ1-1
clone size: few
CDR3 length: 14
V gene: TRBV20-1

CDR3 protein: CASSLTQGGGSEQYF
CDR3 DNA: TGTGCCAGCAGCCTAACCCAGGGGGGGGGATCCGAGCAGTACTTC
D gene: .
J gene: TRBJ2-7
clone size: .
CDR3 length: 15
V gene: TRBV13

CDR3 protein: CASLGEQGTSYEQYF
CDR3 DNA: TGTGCCAGCTTGGGGGAACAGGGAACCTCCTACGAGCAGTACTTC
D gene: .
J gene: TRBJ2-7
clone size: .
CDR3 length: 15
V gene: TRBV7-9

CDR3 protein: CASSLGKTYEQYF
CDR3 DNA: TGTGCCAGCAGCTTAGGGAAAACCTACGAGCAGTACTTC
D gene: .
J gene: TRBJ2-7
clone size: .
CDR3 length: 13
V gene: TRBV5-8

CDR3 protein: CASSLSRTEMNTGELFF
CDR3 DNA: TGTGCCAGCAGCTTAAGTAGGACAGAAATGAACACCGGGGAGCTGTTTTTT
D gene: .
J gene: TRBJ2-2
clone size: .
CDR3 length: 17
V gene: TRBV7-2

CDR3 protein: CSVEVLTGYSEAFF
CDR3 DNA: TGCAGCGTTGAAGTACTGACAGGGTACTCTGAAGCTTTCTTT
D gene: TRBD1
J gene: TRBJ1-1
clone size: .
CDR3 length: 14
V gene: TRBV29-1

CDR3 protein: CASSVDVGELFF
CDR3 DNA: TGTGCCAGCAGCGTAGACGTCGGGGAGCTGTTTTTT
D gene: .
J gene: TRBJ2-2
clone size: .
CDR3 length: 12
V gene: TRBV9

CDR3 protein: CASSSIGGRNTEAFF
CDR3 DNA: TGTGCCAGCAGCTCAATAGGGGGTAGGAACACTGAAGCTTTCTTT
D gene: .
J gene: TRBJ1-1
clone size: .
CDR3 length: 15
V gene: TRBV6-2/TRBV6-3

CDR3 protein: CASSLATRGLEKLFF
CDR3 DNA: TGCGCCAGCAGCCTCGCCACACGGGGCCTTGAAAAACTGTTTTTT
D gene: .
J gene: TRBJ1-4
clone size: .
CDR3 length: 15
V gene: TRBV4-1

CDR3 protein: CASSLTGPHPYTF
CDR3 DNA: TGTGCCAGCAGCTTAACAGGTCCCCACCCTTACACCTTC
D gene: .
J gene: TRBJ1-2
clone size: .
CDR3 length: 13
V gene: TRBV7-2

CDR3 protein: CSVGTRDRGTKYF
CDR3 DNA: TGCAGCGTTGGAACCCGGGACAGGGGTACGAAGTACTTC
D gene: TRBD1
J gene: TRBJ2-7
clone size: .
CDR3 length: 13
V gene: TRBV29-1

CDR3 protein: CANRGSGNTIYF
CDR3 DNA: TGTGCCAACCGTGGCTCTGGAAACACCATATATTTT
D gene: .
J gene: TRBJ1-3
clone size: few
CDR3 length: 12
V gene: TRBV7-9

CDR3 protein: CSVEPAGNYGYTF
CDR3 DNA: TGCAGCGTTGAACCGGCGGGGAACTATGGCTACACCTTC
D gene: .
J gene: TRBJ1-2
clone size: few
CDR3 length: 13
V gene: TRBV29-1

CDR3 protein: CASSFGQMNTEAFF
CDR3 DNA: TGTGCCAGCAGCTTTGGACAGATGAACACTGAAGCTTTCTTT
D gene: .
J gene: TRBJ1-1
clone size: few
CDR3 length: 14
V gene: TRBV7-8

CDR3 protein: CASSLERVPGELFF
CDR3 DNA: TGCGCCAGCAGCTTGGAAAGGGTGCCCGGGGAGCTGTTTTTT
D gene: .
J gene: TRBJ2-2
clone size: .
CDR3 length: 14
V gene: TRBV5-1

CDR3 protein: CASSEQIYEQYF
CDR3 DNA: TGTGCCAGCAGTGAACAGATCTACGAGCAGTACTTC
D gene: .
J gene: TRBJ2-7
clone size: .
CDR3 length: 12
V gene: TRBV6-1

CDR3 protein: CASRTAWEQYF
CDR3 DNA: TGTGCCAGCCGGACAGCCTGGGAGCAGTACTTC
D gene: .
J gene: TRBJ2-7
clone size: .
CDR3 length: 11
V gene: TRBV27

CDR3 protein: CASSLGDSYEQYF
CDR3 DNA: TGTGCCAGCTCACTTGGGGACAGCTACGAGCAGTACTTC
D gene: TRBD1
J gene: TRBJ2-7
clone size: few
CDR3 length: 13
V gene: TRBV18

CDR3 protein: CASSLAISTDTQYF
CDR3 DNA: TGTGCCAGCAGCTTGGCGATTAGCACAGATACGCAGTATTTT
D gene: .
J gene: TRBJ2-3
clone size: .
CDR3 length: 14
V gene: TRBV5-6

CDR3 protein: CASSTDSLVNYGYTF
CDR3 DNA: TGCGCCAGCAGCACGGACAGTTTAGTCAACTATGGCTACACCTTC
D gene: .
J gene: TRBJ1-2
clone size: .
CDR3 length: 15
V gene: TRBV5-1

CDR3 protein: CASSEATDSRRAFF
CDR3 DNA: TGTGCCAGCAGTGAAGCGACGGACAGCCGGAGGGCTTTCTTT
D gene: .
J gene: TRBJ1-1
clone size: .
CDR3 length: 14
V gene: TRBV6-1

CDR3 protein: CASSYGKMNTEAFF
CDR3 DNA: TGTGCCAGCAGTTACGGGAAGATGAACACTGAAGCTTTCTTT
D gene: .
J gene: TRBJ1-1
clone size: .
CDR3 length: 14
V gene: TRBV6-2/TRBV6-3

CDR3 protein: CASSKNRDADNEQFF
CDR3 DNA: TGTGCCAGCAGCAAAAACAGGGACGCCGACAATGAGCAGTTCTTC
D gene: .
J gene: TRBJ2-1
clone size: few
CDR3 length: 15
V gene: TRBV6-9

CDR3 protein: CASRTGETQYF
CDR3 DNA: TGTGCCAGTAGGACAGGGGAGACCCAGTACTTC
D gene: TRBD1
J gene: TRBJ2-5
clone size: .
CDR3 length: 11
V gene: TRBV19

CDR3 protein: CATSVGREPYEQYF
CDR3 DNA: TGTGCCACCAGTGTGGGGAGGGAACCTTACGAGCAGTACTTC
D gene: TRBD2
J gene: TRBJ2-7
clone size: few
CDR3 length: 14
V gene: TRBV24-1

CDR3 protein: CASSSGQGTHTDTQYF
CDR3 DNA: TGTGCCAGCAGCTCGGGACAGGGTACGCACACAGATACGCAGTATTTT
D gene: TRBD1
J gene: TRBJ2-3
clone size: .
CDR3 length: 16
V gene: TRBV5-6

CDR3 protein: CASSQDRRGGTEAFF
CDR3 DNA: TGCGCCAGCAGCCAAGACCGGAGGGGGGGGACTGAAGCTTTCTTT
D gene: .
J gene: TRBJ1-1
clone size: .
CDR3 length: 15
V gene: TRBV4-1

CDR3 protein: CASTDGIGGYTF
CDR3 DNA: TGTGCCAGCACCGATGGGATCGGCGGCTACACCTTC
D gene: .
J gene: TRBJ1-2
clone size: .
CDR3 length: 12
V gene: TRBV28

CDR3 protein: CASSQGTATNIGELFF
CDR3 DNA: TGCGCCAGCAGCCAGGGGACAGCCACGAACATCGGGGAGCTGTTTTTT
D gene: TRBD1
J gene: TRBJ2-2
clone size: .
CDR3 length: 16
V gene: TRBV4-3

CDR3 protein: CASSLDPGVAYEQYF
CDR3 DNA: TGTGCCAGCAGCTTGGATCCGGGGGTGGCTTACGAGCAGTACTTC
D gene: .
J gene: TRBJ2-7
clone size: .
CDR3 length: 15
V gene: TRBV7-8

CDR3 protein: CASSLQGASTDTQYF
CDR3 DNA: TGTGCCAGCAGCTTACAAGGGGCTAGCACAGATACGCAGTATTTT
D gene: .
J gene: TRBJ2-3
clone size: .
CDR3 length: 15
V gene: TRBV7-2

CDR3 protein: CASSPTGTDEAFF
CDR3 DNA: TGTGCCAGCAGTCCGACAGGGACGGATGAAGCTTTCTTT
D gene: TRBD1
J gene: TRBJ1-1
clone size: .
CDR3 length: 13
V gene: TRBV27

CDR3 protein: CASSTPQGTDTEAFFKGTDTEAFF
CDR3 DNA: .
D gene: .
J gene: TRBJ1-1
clone size: .
CDR3 length: 24
V gene: TRBV18

CDR3 protein: CASSIMAGGYGYTF
CDR3 DNA: TGTGCCAGTAGTATAATGGCAGGCGGATATGGCTACACCTTC
D gene: .
J gene: TRBJ1-2
clone size: .
CDR3 length: 14
V gene: TRBV19

CDR3 protein: CASTTRRGVESGYTF
CDR3 DNA: TGTGCCAGCACTACACGGAGAGGGGTGGAAAGTGGCTACACCTTC
D gene: .
J gene: TRBJ1-2
clone size: .
CDR3 length: 15
V gene: TRBV2

CDR3 protein: CASSQGTATNTGELFF
CDR3 DNA: TGCGCCAGCAGCCAGGGGACAGCCACGAACACCGGGGAGCTGTTTTTT
D gene: TRBD1
J gene: TRBJ2-2
clone size: .
CDR3 length: 16
V gene: TRBV4-3

CDR3 protein: CASSPSPVSYNSPLHF
CDR3 DNA: TGTGCCAGCAGCCCCTCCCCAGTCTCCTATAATTCACCCCTCCACTTT
D gene: .
J gene: TRBJ1-6
clone size: .
CDR3 length: 16
V gene: TRBV7-2

CDR3 protein: CTSSDCSLCDYGYTF
CDR3 DNA: TGCACCAGCAGTGATTGCAGTTTGTGCGACTATGGCTACACCTTC
D gene: .
J gene: TRBJ1-2
clone size: .
CDR3 length: 15
V gene: TRBV1

CDR3 protein: CASSNTGEGQYF
CDR3 DNA: TGTGCCAGCAGTAATACAGGGGAGGGCCAGTACTTC
D gene: .
J gene: TRBJ2-5
clone size: .
CDR3 length: 12
V gene: TRBV2

CDR3 protein: CASSASISYEQYF
CDR3 DNA: TGTGCCAGTAGTGCCTCTATCAGCTACGAGCAGTACTTC
D gene: .
J gene: TRBJ2-7
clone size: .
CDR3 length: 13
V gene: TRBV19